These 5 T cell receptor beta chains came from one sample sequenced in a study of T cells of healthy individuals (dated by TCRdb to between 2018 and 2020). The library was produced with 5' RACE. The instrument was an Illumina MiSeq. Clones were called with MiXCR by TCRdb after fastp trimmed the public reads at Q25, and only in-frame beta chains were retained. Each entry merges the rows of one CDR3 protein and shows their most common DNA and genes. The sample includes roughly 87,000 distinct CDR3 sequences, with approximately 18% observed a single time. The top ten constitute more than 5.5% of the sample. These receptors were obtained from a human donor in good health.

The chain is built from TRBV6-2 or TRBV6-3 and TRBJ2-1; tentatively, D is TRBD1 or TRBD2 (5 bases each). Trimming took 6 bases from V and 6 from J, leaving 18 bases between them. CDR3 length: 15 amino acids. CDR1 is MNHEY, CDR2 SVGEGT, per germline. The CDR3 reads CASRPSGRTFNEQFF. CDR3 coding DNA: TGTGCCAGCAGACCCTCGGGACGGACCTTCAATGAGCAGTTCTTC.

There are many counts of this clonotype. This chain connects TRBV6-5 to TRBJ2-7, with 9 bases aligning to TRBD1. CDR3 size: 17 residues. Per germline, CDR1 MNHEY and CDR2 SVGAGI. V was clipped by 5 bases and J by 0 bases; unmatched bases: 11. CDR3 sequence: CASSAPLDRGVSYEQYF. CDR3 in DNA: TGTGCCAGCAGTGCCCCTCTCGACAGGGGGGTCTCCTACGAGCAGTACTTC.

This clonotype was seen more than once but under ten times. The chain uses TRBV4-3 and TRBJ2-2; no definite D call. With 1 base removed from V and 4 bases from J, the gap between germline ends came to 7 bases. This CDR3 has 14 amino acids. Germline loops: CDR1 LGHNA, CDR2 YSLEER. CDR3 in amino acids: CASSQGEPTGELFF. The DNA of the CDR3 is TGCGCCAGCAGCCAAGGAGAGCCCACCGGGGAGCTGTTTTTT.

The V gene is TRBV7-9, the J gene TRBJ2-7; D is unresolved. There are 13 residues in the CDR3. V was trimmed by 4 bases and J by 0 bases, leaving 7 bases between them. Germline values: CDR1 SEHNR, CDR2 FQNEAQ (reference sequence). CDR3 residues: CASSSTPSYEQYF. For the CDR3, the DNA is TGTGCCAGCAGCTCCACACCCTCCTACGAGCAGTACTTC.

This clonotype was detected only a few times. The chain links TRBV7-9 to TRBJ2-5, with 12 bases identical to TRBD2. Germline assignment: CDR1 SEHNR and CDR2 FQNEAQ (reference sequence). J lost 2 bases, V lost 5 bases, and 6 bases had no gene match. The length of the CDR3 is 16 residues. The CDR3 spells CASSPRLAGAQETQYF. DNA of the CDR3: TGTGCCAGCAGCCCGAGACTAGCGGGAGCACAAGAGACCCAGTACTTC.